This TCR beta chain was captured in a study of Graves' ophthalmopathy and Graves' hyperthyroidism. Across the study: Specimen type is peripheral blood, obtained at initial diagnosis before any treatment.

Donors with ophthalmopathy: moderate-to-severe activity, CAS ≥3, NOSPECS ≥4, duration under 3 months. Study-wide results and caveats: In blood, most expanded thyroid clonotypes above 0.001 frequency were also detected.

V shed 0 bases and J shed 1 base, with 15 bases lying between them. The CDR3 is made up of 17 amino acids. CDR3 regions of TCR beta were amplified from RNA transcripts. RT-PCR in the first round used HTBI primers; a second-round multiplex PCR followed. Via MiXCR, TCRdb re-called the multiplex PCR reads, giving one row per CDR3 protein. This sample has hundreds of thousands of distinct CDR3 sequences, with roughly 41% found just once. As concerns this clonotype: What it binds is unknown.

The chain is built from TRBV12-3 or TRBV12-4 and TRBJ1-1; weak D call: TRBD1 (5 bases). The sample was peripheral blood. This TCR was recovered from an adult man with Graves' ophthalmopathy. CDR3 sequence reads: CASSLAQGKARNTEAFF. The DNA of the CDR3 is TGTGCCAGCAGTTTAGCGCAGGGCAAAGCACGGAACACTGAAGCTTTCTTT.